These 3 T cell receptor beta chains were all obtained from the same sample, sequenced in a study of type 1 regulatory T cells. Their specific antigens are unknown. Via MiXCR, TCRdb re-called the reads, giving one row per CDR3 protein. The data hold over 55,000 distinct CDR3 sequences, with roughly half observed a single time. Sequencing was performed on cultured non-Tr1 T cells, either the whole culture or a sorted T cell fraction (not recorded which). Every receptor here comes from a human donor in good health.

This rearrangement joins TRBV7-9 to TRBJ2-7; the match to TRBD2 covers 7 bases. Losses at the gene ends were 5 bases for V and 3 bases for J; bases not matched to a gene: 10. The germline CDR1 and CDR2 sequences are SEHNR and FQNEAQ (reference sequence). The CDR3 has 15 residues. CDR3 in DNA: TGTGCCAGCAGCCCCGTTAGCGGGCGTTACTACGAGCAGTACTTC. Its translation: CASSPVSGRYYEQYF.

This clonotype was seen only a few times. This chain connects TRBV5-1 to TRBJ2-3; a possible D gene is TRBD2 (5 bases). Germline CDR1 reads SGHRS; CDR2 reads YFSETQ. This CDR3 is built from 14 residues. Trimming left V 1 base short and J 2 bases short, with 8 bases between. CDR3 in amino acids: CASSLFRDTDTQYF. CDR3 coding DNA: TGCGCCAGCAGCTTGTTTCGGGACACAGATACGCAGTATTTT.

The chain recombines TRBV19 with TRBJ1-2; D might be TRBD1 (5 bases). The V gene lost 7 bases and the J gene lost 7 bases, with 13 bases spanning the gap. This CDR3 has 12 amino acids. Germline V gene sequence: CDR1 LNHDA, CDR2 SQIVND (reference sequence). DNA of the CDR3: TGTGCCAGTAACCCTGGGCAGGGTGGCTACACCTTC. As protein: CASNPGQGGYTF.